The 30 T cell receptor beta chains presented below share a single source sample, sequenced in a study of cytomegalovirus exposure and HLA in healthy donors. 60 Vbeta and 13 Jbeta primers were used in PCR. Clones were sequenced by immunoSEQ multiplex PCR, and TCRdb holds only the in-frame ones, with some missing. The sample shows about 140,000 clones, approximately 80% of them seen only once. Sequenced sample: PBMCs. These receptors were obtained from a man aged 25 to 40 in good health and CMV-seronegative.

This rearrangement joins TRBV25-1 to TRBJ2-1; 10 bases map to TRBD2. The trim removed 3 bases at V and 4 bases at J, leaving 6 bases unmatched. The CDR3 has 16 residues. CDR1 MGHDK and CDR2 SYGVNS come from the germline V gene. CDR3: CASSDIAGGQYNEQFF. CDR3 DNA sequence: TGTGCCAGCAGTGACATAGCGGGAGGCCAATACAATGAGCAGTTCTTC.

In nucleotides, the CDR3 is TGTGCCAGCAGCCAAGATACGGCTAGCGTGTACAATGAGCAGTTCTTC. It translates to CASSQDTASVYNEQFF. The chain has TRBV4-2 and TRBJ2-1; D is perhaps TRBD2 (6 bases). The CDR3 has 16 amino acids. V was clipped by 0 bases and J by 4 bases, with 13 bases between them. Germline V CDR1 and CDR2: LGHNA, YNFKEQ.

This chain uses TRBV6-4 with TRBJ1-5, with TRBD1 matching 12 bases. Per germline, CDR1 MRHNA and CDR2 SNTAGT. V gave up 7 bases and J gave up 6 bases; unmatched junction bases: 4. The CDR3 is 14 residues long. This chain's CDR3 is CASTGTGGPQPQHF. The CDR3 DNA follows: TGTGCCAGCACCGGGACAGGGGGCCCTCAGCCCCAGCATTTT.

The CDR3 nucleotides are TGTGCCAGCAGCTTGTCGGGGGGCTATGGCTACGAGCAGTACTTC. Amino acid sequence: CASSLSGGYGYEQYF. The genes are TRBV7-9 and TRBJ2-7; weak D call: TRBD2 (7 bases). Germline lookup yields CDR1 SEHNR and CDR2 FQNEAQ (reference sequence). The CDR3 covers 15 residues. The germline V and J ends were trimmed by 3 bases and 3 bases, with 15 bases remaining between them. The full variable domain, in which reference TRBV7-9 and TRBJ2-7 provide the parts outside the CDR3, is DTGVSQNPRHKITKRGQNVTFRCDPISEHNRLYWYRQTLGQGPEFLTYFQNEAQLEKSRLLSDRFSAERPKGSFSTLEIQRTEQGDSAMYLCASSLSGGYGYEQYFGPGTRLTVT.

This clone was counted once. The chain is built from TRBV6-5 and TRBJ1-2, with D perhaps TRBD1 (6 bases). Germline V gene data show CDR1 as MNHEY and CDR2 as SVGAGI. The CDR3 is 13 residues long. V lost 4 bases to trimming and J lost 5 bases, with 11 bases between them. The CDR3 here is CASSSQGLYGYTF. CDR3 coding DNA: TGTGCCAGCAGTTCACAGGGATTATATGGCTACACCTTC.

This chain joins TRBV9 and TRBJ2-3, with 9 bases identical to TRBD2. The CDR3 extends over 16 amino acids. The junction had 2 bases not matched to a gene; V was cut back by 0 bases and J by 0 bases. The germline V gene encodes CDR1 SGDLS and CDR2 YYNGEE. The CDR3 loop reads CASSVASGVSTDTQYF. In DNA form, the CDR3 reads TGTGCCAGCAGCGTAGCTAGCGGGGTTAGCACAGATACGCAGTATTTT.

The V and J genes are TRBV28 and TRBJ2-7; no firm D call. The CDR3 runs to 13 residues. Germline CDR1 reads MDHEN; CDR2 reads SYDVKM. Between the trimmed V and J ends, which lost 2 bases and 3 bases, there was a span of 8 bases. CDR3 amino acids: CASSLTRFYEQYF. The DNA of the CDR3 is TGTGCCAGCAGTTTAACCAGGTTCTACGAGCAGTACTTC.

This clone showed up just once. J is TRBJ2-1 and V is TRBV14; D unresolved. Per the germline V gene, CDR1 is SGHDN and CDR2 is FVKESK. This CDR3 comprises 13 residues. Trimming cost V 5 bases and J 6 bases, with 11 bases left between them. The CDR3 coding sequence is TGTGCCAGCAGCGATACAACCACCAATGAGCAGTTCTTC. Translated: CASSDTTTNEQFF. The complete variable domain, with remaining parts taken from reference TRBV14 and TRBJ2-1, reads EAGVTQFPSHSVIEKGQTVTLRCDPISGHDNLYWYRRVMGKEIKFLLHFVKESKQDESGMPNNRFLAERTGGTYSTLKVQPAELEDSGVYFCASSDTTTNEQFFGPGTRLTVL.

The CDR3 sequence is CASSQVPGAQHYTKETQYF. In DNA form, the CDR3 reads TGCGCCAGCAGCCAAGTTCCAGGGGCGCAACATTACACCAAAGAGACCCAGTACTTC. This chain joins TRBV4-1 and TRBJ2-5; a possible D gene is TRBD1 (6 bases). The V gene lost 1 base and the J gene lost 3 bases, with 24 bases spanning the gap. The CDR3 consists of 19 residues. CDR1 MGHRA and CDR2 YSYEKL come from the germline V gene.

The chain uses TRBV2 and TRBJ1-5; no clear D gene. The CDR3 loop spans 13 amino acids. With 6 bases removed from V and 3 bases from J, the gap between germline ends came to 9 bases. From germline, CDR1 is SNHLY and CDR2 FYNNEI. CDR3 in amino acids: CASSSGNNQPQHF. The CDR3 DNA sequence: TGTGCCAGCAGCTCCGGGAACAATCAGCCCCAGCATTTT.

V usage is TRBV30 and J usage is TRBJ2-1; TRBD2 agrees at 10 bases. Germline V gives CDR1 GTSNPN, CDR2 SVGIG (reference sequence). The J segment lost 5 bases and the V segment lost 5 bases, leaving 12 bases of the junction unmatched. CDR3 length: 16 amino acids. The CDR3 loop reads CAWASWGSGRDNEQFF. The CDR3 nucleotides read TGTGCCTGGGCATCTTGGGGGAGCGGGAGGGACAATGAGCAGTTCTTC.

The rearrangement links TRBV7-3 to TRBJ2-1; D gene ambiguous. V shed 2 bases and J shed 5 bases, with 13 bases lying between them. Germline CDR1 reads SGHTA; CDR2 reads FQGTGA. The CDR3 is 15 amino acids. The CDR3 is CASSLEWAENNEQFF. The CDR3 nucleotides read TGTGCCAGCAGCTTAGAGTGGGCCGAGAACAATGAGCAGTTCTTC.

V usage is TRBV7-9 and J usage is TRBJ1-3; 7 bases fit TRBD1. Germline-derived CDR1 and CDR2 are SEHNR and FQNEAQ (reference sequence). V gave up 6 bases and J gave up 8 bases; unmatched junction bases: 4. There are 12 residues in the CDR3. In nucleotides, the CDR3 is TGTGCCAGCAGGGATACAGGGGACACCATATATTTT. It translates to CASRDTGDTIYF.

This chain links TRBV18 with TRBJ2-1; 12 nucleotides line up with TRBD2. This CDR3 region has 16 residues. V lost 0 bases and J lost 6; bases outside the gene matches: 3. From germline, CDR1 is KGHSH and CDR2 LQKENI. Here the CDR3 DNA reads TGTGCCAGCTCACCACCTACGGGACTAGCGGGCAATGAGCAGTTCTTC. Translated, it gives CASSPPTGLAGNEQFF.

This clone was detected only once. The chain combines TRBV5-1 with TRBJ2-7; 8 bases agree with TRBD2. Germline CDR1 reads SGHRS; CDR2 reads YFSETQ. There are 16 residues in the CDR3. V was pared by 4 bases and J by 1 base, with 10 bases of the junction left unmatched. CDR3 nucleotide sequence: TGCGCCAGCAGCCGCGGACCGGGACTAGGATCCTACGAGCAGTACTTC. Translated: CASSRGPGLGSYEQYF. The variable domain in full, completed from reference TRBV5-1 and TRBJ2-7, reads KAGVTQTPRYLIKTRGQQVTLSCSPISGHRSVSWYQQTPGQGLQFLFEYFSETQRNKGNFPGRFSGRQFSNSRSEMNVSTLELGDSALYLCASSRGPGLGSYEQYFGPGTRLTVT.

The chain employs TRBV7-3 and TRBJ2-1, with 7 bases that match TRBD2. J was trimmed by 7 bases and V by 5 bases; bases with no gene match: 11. CDR1 is SGHTA, CDR2 FQGTGA, per germline. The CDR3 runs to 15 residues. The CDR3 bases are TGTGCCAGCAGCCCCCTACGCGGGAGTCAGAATGAGCAGTTCTTC. Protein: CASSPLRGSQNEQFF.

The rearrangement joins TRBV7-9 to TRBJ2-7; tentatively, D is TRBD1 (5 bases). V gave up 1 base and J gave up 4 bases, with 11 bases separating them. The CDR3 length is 14 residues. Germline V CDR1 and CDR2: SEHNR, FQNEAQ (reference sequence). CDR3 DNA sequence: TGTGCCAGCAGCTTAGGCGCAGACAGTTACGAGCAGTACTTC. It encodes CASSLGADSYEQYF.

The rearrangement uses TRBV2 and TRBJ2-7; a possible D gene is TRBD2 (6 bases). V lost 1 base and J lost 4, with 14 bases in between. The germline V gene encodes CDR1 SNHLY and CDR2 FYNNEI. The CDR3 totals 15 residues. In nucleotides, the CDR3 is TGTGCCAGCAGTGAAGGAGGCGGGACTTTTTACGAGCAGTACTTC. Protein product: CASSEGGGTFYEQYF.

This rearrangement joins TRBV5-6 to TRBJ2-3; 8 nucleotides agree with TRBD2. The junction had 7 bases not matched to a gene; V was cut back by 3 bases and J by 7 bases. Per germline, CDR1 SGHDT and CDR2 YYEEEE. This CDR3 region has 14 residues. The CDR3 DNA sequence: TGTGCCAGCAGCTCCTCGGGGGGGTTCAATACGCAGTATTTT. Protein: CASSSSGGFNTQYF.

This chain uses TRBV15 with TRBJ1-2; D perhaps matches TRBD1 (6 bases). The V gene's germline CDR1 is LNHNV and CDR2 YYDKDF (reference sequence). The length of the CDR3 is 14 residues. V lost 5 bases and J 5 bases, leaving 15 bases between the germline ends. CDR3 protein: CATSPDPQGYGYTF. CDR3 sequence (DNA): TGTGCCACCAGCCCCGACCCACAGGGATATGGCTACACCTTC.

The chain has TRBV6-6 and TRBJ2-7; TRBD2 matches 10 bases. Germline-derived CDR1 and CDR2 are MNHNY and SVGAGI (reference sequence). V was pared by 10 bases and J by 1 base, with 7 bases of the junction left unmatched. The CDR3 is 14 residues long. The CDR3 DNA is TGTGCCAAGAGGACTAGCGGTTCTTCCTACGAGCAGTACTTC. Its translation: CAKRTSGSSYEQYF.

The genes are TRBV9 and TRBJ2-2; D is ambiguous. Trimming stripped 0 bases from V and 6 bases from J, with 6 bases between. This CDR3 region has 13 residues. Germline assignment: CDR1 SGDLS and CDR2 YYNGEE. As DNA, the CDR3 is TGTGCCAGCAGCGTAGGAGATCCCGGGGAGCTGTTTTTT. Protein sequence: CASSVGDPGELFF.

The chain joins TRBV4-1 to TRBJ2-7; weak D call: TRBD1 (6 bases). V lost 2 bases, J lost 4 bases, and 15 bases lay in between. The CDR3 loop spans 15 amino acids. CDR1 is MGHRA, CDR2 YSYEKL, per germline. CDR3 in DNA: TGCGCCAGCAGCCAACCGGTGGGGGCTCAATACGAGCAGTACTTC. As protein: CASSQPVGAQYEQYF.

V is TRBV2 and J is TRBJ2-1; no reliable D call. The germline CDR1 and CDR2 sequences are SNHLY and FYNNEI. Trimming removed 7 bases from V and 6 bases from J, with 13 bases in between. CDR3 length: 13 residues. In DNA form, the CDR3 reads TGTGCCAGCACGGAGCGCCAGCGCAATGAGCAGTTCTTC. Amino acids: CASTERQRNEQFF.

This clone showed up just once. J is TRBJ2-3 and V is TRBV11-3, with 10 bases aligning to TRBD2. J gave up 6 bases and V 1 base, and 1 base lay outside the gene matches. The CDR3 spans 14 residues. The germline V gene encodes CDR1 SGHNT and CDR2 YENEEA. CDR3 DNA sequence: TGTGCCAGCAGCTTAGGACTAGCGGGTGATACGCAGTATTTT. This translates into CASSLGLAGDTQYF.

This clone was observed a single time. The chain employs TRBV11-1 and TRBJ2-1; maybe TRBD2 (6 bases). With 1 base removed from V and 7 bases from J, the gap between germline ends came to 8 bases. The CDR3 is 13 residues long. Germline CDR1 is SGHAT and CDR2 is FQDESV (reference sequence). The DNA for the CDR3 is TGTGCCAGCAGCTTAGGAGGGAGGAATGAGCAGTTCTTC. It is translated as CASSLGGRNEQFF.

The chain has TRBV18 and TRBJ1-1; no reliable D call. The CDR3 covers 15 residues. The V gene lost 3 bases and the J gene lost 4 bases, with 15 bases spanning the gap. Germline CDR1 reads KGHSH; CDR2 reads LQKENI. The CDR3 spells CASSPRGSVGTEAFF. The CDR3 coding sequence is TGTGCCAGCTCACCGCGCGGGTCAGTGGGCACTGAAGCTTTCTTT.

The CDR3 region has the DNA TGCGCCAGCAGCCAAGTTGTCCTAGCGGGAGTCTCAGATACGCAGTATTTT. Translated: CASSQVVLAGVSDTQYF. The chain is built from TRBV4-1 and TRBJ2-3, with 10 bases matching TRBD2. The CDR3 spans 17 residues. Germline loops: CDR1 MGHRA, CDR2 YSYEKL. The junction had 8 bases not matched to a gene; V was cut back by 1 base and J by 4 bases.

This chain links TRBV6-6 with TRBJ1-1, with D possibly being TRBD1 (5 bases). Germline-derived CDR1 and CDR2 are MNHNY and SVGAGI (reference sequence). The CDR3 has 14 amino acids. V lost 5 bases and J lost 7, with 17 bases in between. The CDR3 nucleotides read TGTGCCAGCAGTCCGGGGGTGGGTGTTATTGAAGCTTTCTTT. It yields the protein CASSPGVGVIEAFF.

This clone was counted a single time. The chain has TRBV6-1 and TRBJ1-2; D is unclear. V shed 7 bases and J shed 8 bases, with 11 bases lying between them. This CDR3 comprises 11 residues. The germline gives CDR1 MNHNS, CDR2 SASEGT. This CDR3 is CASTEIGGYTF. Here the CDR3 DNA reads TGTGCCAGCACTGAGATTGGCGGCTACACCTTC.